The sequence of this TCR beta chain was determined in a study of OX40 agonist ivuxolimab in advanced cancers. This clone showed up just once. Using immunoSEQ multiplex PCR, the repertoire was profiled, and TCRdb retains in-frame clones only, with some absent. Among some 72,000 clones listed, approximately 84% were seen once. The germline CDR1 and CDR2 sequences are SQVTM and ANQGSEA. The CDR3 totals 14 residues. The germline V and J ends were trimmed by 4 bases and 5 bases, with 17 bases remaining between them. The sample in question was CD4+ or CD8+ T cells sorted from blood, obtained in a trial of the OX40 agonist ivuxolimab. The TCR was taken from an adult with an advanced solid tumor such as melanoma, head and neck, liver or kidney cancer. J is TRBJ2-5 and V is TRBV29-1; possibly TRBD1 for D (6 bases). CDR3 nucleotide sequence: TGCAGCGTTGCGAAAGGGTACAGGGCGGAGACCCAGTACTTC. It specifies CSVAKGYRAETQYF. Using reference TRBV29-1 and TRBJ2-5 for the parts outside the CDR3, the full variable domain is SAVISQKPSRDICQRGTSLTIQCQVDSQVTMMFWYRQQPGQSLTLIATANQGSEATYESGFVIDKFPISRPNLTFSTLTVSNMSPEDSSIYLCSVAKGYRAETQYFGPGTRLLVL.